The rows below give T cell receptor beta chains drawn from one sample of a study of regulatory T cells in long-lasting Graves disease. One entry per CDR3 protein, called by TCRdb with MiXCR from the multiplex PCR reads. The sample lists around 250,000 distinct CDR3 sequences, 20% to 25% occurring once. The sample here was peripheral blood mononuclear cells (PBMCs), taken at new diagnosis, from a patient treated with antithyroid drugs. The receptors were gathered from a female donor with Graves disease. Each CDR3 is given with its conserved first and last residue. The D gene is left open where the match is weak. Rows give clone size only sometimes, using once, few, many, or a class for an expanded clone.

V,D,size,length,J,CDR3,DNA
TRBV6-5,-,-,12,TRBJ1-6,CATSYGGAPLHF,TGTGCCACCAGTTATGGGGGGGCACCCCTCCACTTT
TRBV5-1,TRBD1,-,15,TRBJ2-2,CASSGTGGDTGELFF,TGCGCCAGCAGCGGAACAGGGGGCGACACCGGGGAGCTGTTTTTT
TRBV13,-,-,15,TRBJ2-3,CASSLRQPSLYTQYF,TGTGCCAGCAGCTTACGGCAGCCTAGCCTCTATACGCAGTATTTT
TRBV12-3/TRBV12-4,-,many,13,TRBJ2-7,CASSLATAYEQYF,TGTGCCAGCAGTTTAGCGACAGCCTACGAGCAGTACTTC
TRBV9,-,many,14,TRBJ2-7,CASSVQGKSYEQYF,TGTGCCAGCAGCGTACAGGGAAAGAGCTACGAGCAGTACTTC
TRBV12-3/TRBV12-4,-,-,16,TRBJ2-3,CASSPTGRYSTDTQYF,TGTGCCAGCAGCCCGACAGGCCGGTACAGCACAGATACGCAGTATTTT
TRBV25-1,-,-,16,TRBJ1-5,CASSESRAGGSQPQHF,TGTGCCAGCAGTGAAAGTCGGGCTGGGGGGAGTCAGCCCCAGCATTTT
TRBV11-2,TRBD1,-,13,TRBJ1-3,CATRQGAGNTIYF,TGTGCCACGAGACAGGGGGCCGGAAACACCATATATTTT
TRBV5-1,-,many,14,TRBJ1-5,CASSIGDSNQPQHF,TGCGCCAGCAGCATCGGGGATAGCAATCAGCCCCAGCATTTT
TRBV24-1,-,many,18,TRBJ1-5,CATSDFARVRYSNQPQHF,TGTGCCACCAGTGATTTCGCCAGGGTCAGATATAGCAATCAGCCCCAGCATTTT
TRBV7-2,TRBD1,many,15,TRBJ2-2,CASSLGTGVTGELFF,TGTGCCAGCAGCTTAGGGACAGGGGTCACCGGGGAGCTGTTTTTT
TRBV4-1,TRBD1,many,17,TRBJ1-6,CASSQAGAGTGGSPLHF,TGCGCCAGCAGCCAAGCCGGGGCCGGGACAGGAGGTTCACCCCTCCACTTT
TRBV3-1,-,many,14,TRBJ2-5,CASSLDSTQETQYF,TGTGCCAGCAGTCTAGACAGTACACAAGAGACCCAGTACTTC
TRBV15,-,many,13,TRBJ1-2,CATSTTGKYGYTF,TGTGCCACCAGTACAACAGGGAAGTATGGCTACACCTTC
TRBV20-1,-,-,13,TRBJ1-2,CSARRQLNYGYTF,TGCAGTGCTAGACGTCAGCTAAACTATGGCTACACCTTC
TRBV7-3,TRBD2,-,18,TRBJ2-1,CASSLMGLAGGAYNEQFF,TGTGCCAGCAGCTTAATGGGACTAGCGGGAGGGGCCTACAATGAGCAGTTCTTC
TRBV7-2,-,few,13,TRBJ1-1,CASSPVRTGGAFF,TGTGCCAGCAGCCCCGTGAGAACTGGGGGAGCTTTCTTT
TRBV12-3/TRBV12-4,TRBD1,-,16,TRBJ2-3,CASSLAPGQGTDTQYF,TGTGCCAGCAGTTTAGCGCCGGGACAGGGAACAGATACGCAGTATTTT
TRBV12-3/TRBV12-4,-,many,14,TRBJ1-1,CASSLRELRTEAFF,TGTGCCAGCAGTTTAAGGGAATTGAGAACTGAAGCTTTCTTT
TRBV5-1,-,-,13,TRBJ2-7,CASSLSGWEEQYF,TGCGCCAGCAGCTTGTCAGGTTGGGAAGAGCAGTACTTC
TRBV18,-,-,15,TRBJ2-3,CASSPPGQSTDTQYF,TGTGCCAGCTCACCACCGGGACAATCCACAGATACGCAGTATTTT
TRBV5-1,TRBD1,many,17,TRBJ1-1,CASSLSVSGGLNTEAFF,TGCGCCAGCAGCTTGAGCGTGTCAGGGGGCCTTAACACTGAAGCTTTCTTT
TRBV19,TRBD1,few,14,TRBJ2-7,CASSDRGTSYEQYF,TGTGCCAGTAGTGACAGGGGGACCTCATACGAGCAGTACTTC
TRBV28,TRBD1,many,14,TRBJ2-7,CASSTDRGAYEQYF,TGTGCCAGCAGTACGGACAGGGGTGCCTACGAGCAGTACTTC
TRBV4-1,-,many,16,TRBJ2-1,CASSQVHMVTYNEQFF,TGCGCCAGCAGCCAAGTCCACATGGTCACCTACAATGAGCAGTTCTTC
TRBV15,-,few,16,TRBJ1-3,CATSRDLRVSGNTIYF,TGTGCCACCAGCAGAGATCTCAGGGTGTCTGGAAACACCATATATTTT
TRBV29-1,-,many,14,TRBJ2-3,CSVKGGAGPDTQYF,TGCAGCGTCAAGGGGGGAGCGGGCCCAGATACGCAGTATTTT
TRBV27,-,many,16,TRBJ2-7,CASSTYRDGKLYEQYF,TGTGCCAGCAGTACATACCGGGACGGAAAGCTCTACGAGCAGTACTTC
TRBV9,TRBD2,-,16,TRBJ2-1,CASSSPGEREYGEQFF,TGTGCCAGCAGCTCCCCCGGGGAGCGGGAGTATGGTGAGCAGTTCTTC
TRBV7-2,TRBD2,-,16,TRBJ2-5,CASSLSELAAQETQYF,TGTGCCAGCAGCTTATCCGAGCTAGCGGCCCAAGAGACCCAGTACTTC
TRBV7-2,TRBD1,many,15,TRBJ1-5,CASSKTGNKDQPQHF,TGTGCCAGCAGCAAGACAGGGAATAAGGATCAGCCCCAGCATTTT
TRBV5-1,-,many,15,TRBJ1-3,CASSLLGERGNTIYF,TGCGCCAGCAGCTTGCTGGGGGAGAGAGGAAACACCATATATTTT
TRBV5-4,-,once,13,TRBJ2-7,CASSLERSTEQYF,TGTGCCAGCAGCTTGGAGCGGTCAACCGAGCAGTACTTC
TRBV7-2,TRBD2,many,17,TRBJ2-4,CASSPIGLTGGKNIQYF,TGTGCCAGCAGCCCTATAGGGTTGACGGGGGGAAAAAACATTCAGTACTTC
TRBV6-1,TRBD1,many,15,TRBJ1-5,CASRTGQGGSQPQHF,TGTGCCAGCAGGACGGGACAGGGAGGTAGTCAGCCCCAGCATTTT